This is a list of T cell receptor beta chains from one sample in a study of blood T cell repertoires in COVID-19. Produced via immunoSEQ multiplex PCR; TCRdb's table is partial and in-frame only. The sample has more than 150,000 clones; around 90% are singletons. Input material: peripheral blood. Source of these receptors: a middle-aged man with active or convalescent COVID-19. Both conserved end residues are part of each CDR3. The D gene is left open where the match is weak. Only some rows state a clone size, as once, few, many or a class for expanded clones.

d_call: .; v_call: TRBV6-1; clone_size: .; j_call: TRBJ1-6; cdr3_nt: TGTGCCAGCAGTGAAAAGCCCTTCGCGGGGGGAAATTCACCCCTCCACTTT; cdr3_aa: CASSEKPFAGGNSPLHF
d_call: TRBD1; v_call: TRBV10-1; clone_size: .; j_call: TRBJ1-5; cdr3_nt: TGCGCCAGCAGTGAGCCCCCCACGGGGACAGGGGGCAGCACCTATAGCAATCAGCCCCAGCATTTT; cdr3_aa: CASSEPPTGTGGSTYSNQPQHF
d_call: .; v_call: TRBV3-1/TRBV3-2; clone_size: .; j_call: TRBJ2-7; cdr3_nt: TGTGCCAGCAGCCAAGTTTTACCCGGCGGGGCCACAACGTACGAGCAGTACTTC; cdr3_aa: CASSQVLPGGATTYEQYF
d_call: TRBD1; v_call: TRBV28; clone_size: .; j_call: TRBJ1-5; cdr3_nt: TGTGCCAGCAGTCCCCGCCTAGCGACAGGGGTTCAGCCCCAGCATTTT; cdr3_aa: CASSPRLATGVQPQHF
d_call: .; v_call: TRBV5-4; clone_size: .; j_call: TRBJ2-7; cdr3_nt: TGTGCCAGCAGCTTGGAAGGGACTCCCTACGAGCAGTACTTC; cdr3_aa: CASSLEGTPYEQYF
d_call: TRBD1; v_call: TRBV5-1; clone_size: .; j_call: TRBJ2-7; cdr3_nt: TGCGCCAGCAGCTTGGCTGGGACAGGACAGTCCTACGAGCAGTACTTC; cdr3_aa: CASSLAGTGQSYEQYF
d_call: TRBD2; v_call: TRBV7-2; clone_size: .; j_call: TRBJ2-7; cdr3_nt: TGTGCCAGCAGCTTAGAGGGGACTAGCGGAAACTACGAGCAGTACTTC; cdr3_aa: CASSLEGTSGNYEQYF
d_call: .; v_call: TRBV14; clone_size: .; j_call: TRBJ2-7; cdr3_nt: TGTGCCAGCAGCCAAGTCTTCGGCGGGGAGAGCGAGCAGTACTTC; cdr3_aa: CASSQVFGGESEQYF
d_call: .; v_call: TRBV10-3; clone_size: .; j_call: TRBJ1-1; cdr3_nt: TGTGCCATCAGTGACCAAGGACACAAGAACACTGAAGCTTTCTTT; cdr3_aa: CAISDQGHKNTEAFF
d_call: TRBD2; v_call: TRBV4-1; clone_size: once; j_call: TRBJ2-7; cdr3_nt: TGCGCCAGCAGCCAAGAAGTGGCGGGACTAGCGGGTTACGAGCAGTACTTC; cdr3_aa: CASSQEVAGLAGYEQYF
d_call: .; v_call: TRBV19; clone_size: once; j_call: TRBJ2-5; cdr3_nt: TGTGCCAGTGCCCCCGAGGGCGGCCAAGAGACCCAGTACTTC; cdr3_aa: CASAPEGGQETQYF
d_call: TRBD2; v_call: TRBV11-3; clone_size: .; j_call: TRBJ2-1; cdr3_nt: TGTGCCAGCCGCCCTGGACTAGCGGGAGCTCACTACTCCTACAATGAGCAGTTCTTC; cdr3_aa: CASRPGLAGAHYSYNEQFF
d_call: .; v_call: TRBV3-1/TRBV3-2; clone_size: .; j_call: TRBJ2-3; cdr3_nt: TGTGCCAGCAGCCACCCCGCCGGGGGACCCTACACAGATACGCAGTATTTT; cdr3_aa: CASSHPAGGPYTDTQYF
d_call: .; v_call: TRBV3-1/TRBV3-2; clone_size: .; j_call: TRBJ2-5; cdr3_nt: TGTGCCAGCAGCCAAGCGGCCAGCCTCCCACGACAGATACAAGAGACCCAGTACTTC; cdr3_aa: CASSQAASLPRQIQETQYF
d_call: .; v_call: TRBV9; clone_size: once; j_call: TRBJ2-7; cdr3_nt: TGTGCCAGCAGCGTAGGGGGGCCAACCTACGAGCAGTACTTC; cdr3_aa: CASSVGGPTYEQYF
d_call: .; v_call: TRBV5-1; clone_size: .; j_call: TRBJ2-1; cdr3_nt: TGCGCCAGCAGCTTAATTACAACAGGAATCGATGAGCAGTTCTTC; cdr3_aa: CASSLITTGIDEQFF
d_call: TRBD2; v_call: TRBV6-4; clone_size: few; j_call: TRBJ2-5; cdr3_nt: TGTGCCAGCCGAGGCCGGAGGTGTCTAGCGGGAAATCAAGAGACCCAGTACTTC; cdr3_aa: CASRGRRCLAGNQETQYF
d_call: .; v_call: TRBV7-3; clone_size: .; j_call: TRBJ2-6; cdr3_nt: TGTGCCAGCAGCCCAGCGGTTAGGTCTGGGGCCAACGTCCTGACTTTC; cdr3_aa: CASSPAVRSGANVLTF
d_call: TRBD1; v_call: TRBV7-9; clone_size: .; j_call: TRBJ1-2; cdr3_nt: TGTGCCAGCAGAAGACAGGGGCAGGGGTATGGCTACACCTTC; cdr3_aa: CASRRQGQGYGYTF
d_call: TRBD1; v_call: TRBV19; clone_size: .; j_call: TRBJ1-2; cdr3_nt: TGTGCCAGTAGCCCGGGACAGGGATATGGCTACACCTTC; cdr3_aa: CASSPGQGYGYTF
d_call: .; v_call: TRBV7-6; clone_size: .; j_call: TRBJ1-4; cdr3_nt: TGTGCCAGCAGCCCCCGGGAGGGAAGGGGCGAAAAACTGTTTTTT; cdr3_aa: CASSPREGRGEKLFF
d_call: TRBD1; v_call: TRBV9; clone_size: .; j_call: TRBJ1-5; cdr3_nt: TGTGCCAGCAGCGCGACAGGGGCCAATCAGCCCCAGCATTTT; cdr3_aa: CASSATGANQPQHF
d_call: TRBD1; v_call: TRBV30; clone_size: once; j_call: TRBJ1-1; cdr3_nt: TGTGCCTGGAGTCCCCGGACAGGGCGGGGGACTGAAGCTTTCTTT; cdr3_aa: CAWSPRTGRGTEAFF
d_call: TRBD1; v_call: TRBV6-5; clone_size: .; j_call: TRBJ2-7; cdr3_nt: TGTGCCAGCAGTTATGCGAAGACAGGGTTAAGCGAGCAGTACTTC; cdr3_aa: CASSYAKTGLSEQYF
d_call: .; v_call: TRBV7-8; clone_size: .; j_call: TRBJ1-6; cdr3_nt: TGTGCCAGCAGCTCCCAGACAGAGTACTATTTTGATAATTCACCCCTCCACTTT; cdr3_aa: CASSSQTEYYFDNSPLHF
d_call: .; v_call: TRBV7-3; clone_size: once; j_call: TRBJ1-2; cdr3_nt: TGTGCCAGCAGCCTCGGCACCGGGGAGGGCTACACCTTC; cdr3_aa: CASSLGTGEGYTF